The 14 T cell receptor beta chains below come from one sample, sequenced in a study of T cell repertoires in cytomegalovirus infection (dated by TCRdb to between 2018 and 2021). The reads were generated on an Illumina HiSeq 1500. TCRdb redid the processing of the public reads, applying fastp at Q25 and MiXCR, and retained in-frame beta chains. Rows with a matching CDR3 protein are joined into one entry that keeps the most common DNA and genes. For this sample there are 680,000 or so distinct CDR3 sequences; less than 40% appear just once. The ten biggest clones cover 2.5% to 3.5% of the sample. The sequencing sample was made of PBMCs. These receptors came from a human donor in good health (CMV status not recorded). Some clones in this sample may be carry-over from other donors' samples.

Here the CDR3 DNA reads TGTGCCAGCAGCCGAGAGACTAGAGGAGAGACCCAGTACTTC. This codes for CASSRETRGETQYF. This chain joins TRBV6-2 or TRBV6-3 and TRBJ2-5; TRBD2 might be the D (6 bases). The ends were cut back, 6 bases at V and 4 bases at J, with 15 bases in the middle. The CDR3 length is 14 residues. The germline V gene encodes CDR1 MNHEY and CDR2 SVGEGT.

The table lists this clonotype with a few counts. The rearrangement links TRBV5-1 to TRBJ2-5; TRBD1 aligns across 8 bases. V lost 4 bases to trimming and J lost 3 bases; unmatched junction nucleotides: 11. CDR1 is SGHRS and CDR2 is YFSETQ in the germline V gene. There are 16 residues in the CDR3. In DNA form, the CDR3 reads TGCGCCAGCAGCGGGCACGACAGGGGCTGGGAAGAGACCCAGTACTTC. Encoded protein: CASSGHDRGWEETQYF.

In the case of this clonotype: At one of its ends the junction is not consistent with the germline gene, which may arise from a read error. J is TRBJ2-1 and V is TRBV2; TRBD2 matches 14 bases. The CDR3 runs to 16 residues. Looked up from germline, CDR1 is SNHLY and CDR2 is FYNNEI. The CDR3 coding sequence is TGTGCCAGCAAGGTACCGGGACTAGCGGGAGAAGTTCCAGAGATCTTC. Amino acids: CASKVPGLAGEVPEIF.

The V and J genes are TRBV5-1 and TRBJ2-1; D is unclear. CDR1 is SGHRS and CDR2 is YFSETQ in the germline V gene. The CDR3 is 12 amino acids. V was shortened by 4 bases and J by 10 bases, with 12 bases between the two germline ends. The CDR3 coding sequence is TGCGCCAGCAGCGGTGCCCGGAGAGAGCAGTTCTTC. It is translated as CASSGARREQFF. The variable domain in full, with the rest retrieved from reference TRBV5-1 and TRBJ2-1, is KAGVTQTPRYLIKTRGQQVTLSCSPISGHRSVSWYQQTPGQGLQFLFEYFSETQRNKGNFPGRFSGRQFSNSRSEMNVSTLELGDSALYLCASSGARREQFFGPGTRLTVL.

This chain connects TRBV25-1 to TRBJ1-3, with unresolved D. The CDR3 is 13 residues long. Germline assignment: CDR1 MGHDK and CDR2 SYGVNS. With 3 bases removed from V and 5 bases from J, the gap between germline ends came to 8 bases. CDR3 residues: CASSDRQRNTIYF. CDR3 sequence (DNA): TGTGCCAGCAGTGACCGGCAACGAAACACCATATATTTT. The whole variable domain, remainder taken from reference TRBV25-1 and TRBJ1-3, is EADIYQTPRYLVIGTGKKITLECSQTMGHDKMYWYQQDPGMELHLIHYSYGVNSTEKGDLSSESTVSRIRTEHFPLTLESARPSHTSQYLCASSDRQRNTIYFGEGSWLTVV.

This chain joins TRBV5-1 and TRBJ1-6; D remains ambiguous. CDR3 size: 17 residues. Between the trimmed V and J ends, which lost 0 bases and 1 base, there was a span of 11 bases. Germline V gives CDR1 SGHRS, CDR2 YFSETQ. For the CDR3, the DNA is TGCGCCAGCAGCTTGGTAAGGGTTGGATCCTATAATTCACCCCTCCACTTT. Residues: CASSLVRVGSYNSPLHF.

For the CDR3, the DNA is TGTGCCAGCAGCCCCGATAGCGGGGGGCCAACAGATACGCAGTATTTT. Translating gives CASSPDSGGPTDTQYF. The V and J genes are TRBV5-4 and TRBJ2-3, with 10 bases that match TRBD2. Germline loops: CDR1 SGHNT, CDR2 YYREEE (reference sequence). After removal of 4 bases from V and 3 bases from J, the junction contained 8 bases not matched to a gene. The CDR3 has 16 amino acids.

This clonotype turned up a few times. The chain uses TRBV6-5 and TRBJ1-1; tentative D call: TRBD1 (6 bases). CDR1 and CDR2 from the germline V gene are MNHEY and SVGAGI. V lost 2 bases, J lost 3 bases, and 10 bases lay in between. This CDR3 is built from 14 residues. CDR3 coding DNA: TGTGCCAGCAGTTACGAGGAGGGGGACACTGAAGCTTTCTTT. It encodes CASSYEEGDTEAFF.

V is TRBV27 and J is TRBJ1-1; 7 bases are a match to TRBD1. The germline V gene encodes CDR1 MNHEY and CDR2 SMNVEV (reference sequence). The J segment lost 4 bases and the V segment lost 3 bases, leaving 8 bases of the junction unmatched. This CDR3 has 15 residues. DNA of the CDR3: TGTGCCAGCAGTTTTGGGGCGACAGGGACCACTGAAGCTTTCTTT. As protein: CASSFGATGTTEAFF.

The chain combines TRBV20-1 with TRBJ2-7, with a tentative D call TRBD2 (5 bases). Germline V gene sequence: CDR1 DFQATT, CDR2 SNEGSKA (reference sequence). Deletions cut 0 bases from V and 0 bases from J, with 15 bases between. The CDR3 consists of 16 residues. The CDR3 DNA is TGCAGTGCTAGAGATCTCCTCCGGGGTACCTCCTACGAGCAGTACTTC. Protein product: CSARDLLRGTSYEQYF.

The V and J genes are TRBV12-3 or TRBV12-4 and TRBJ2-2, with D perhaps matching TRBD1 (6 bases). This CDR3 is built from 16 residues. Between the trimmed V and J ends, which lost 6 bases and 7 bases, there was a span of 21 bases. The CDR3 here is CASRRTGILRDGELFF. As DNA, the CDR3 is TGTGCCAGCAGACGTACAGGGATACTTCGTGACGGGGAGCTGTTTTTT.

This clonotype appeared many times. The chain uses TRBV7-2 and TRBJ2-1; 7 bases are a match to TRBD2. Trimming removed 5 bases from V and 6 bases from J; junction bases left unmatched: 13. The germline gives CDR1 SGHTA, CDR2 FQGNSA. This CDR3 has 16 residues. The CDR3 loop reads CASSPKAGLRVNEQFF. The CDR3 nucleotides are TGTGCCAGCAGCCCCAAAGCGGGGTTAAGGGTCAATGAGCAGTTCTTC.

The V and J genes are TRBV20-1 and TRBJ2-2, with a possible D match to TRBD1 (7 bases). This CDR3 spans 14 amino acids. Trimming cost V 2 bases and J 5 bases, with 12 bases left between them. Germline CDR1 and CDR2: DFQATT and SNEGSKA (reference sequence). The CDR3 loop is CSARRPGGTGELFF. CDR3 DNA sequence: TGCAGTGCTAGAAGGCCAGGGGGGACCGGGGAGCTGTTTTTT.

This clonotype was counted only a few times. This chain's CDR3 is CAISEEGFNQPQHF. The DNA of the CDR3 is TGTGCCATCAGTGAGGAGGGGTTCAATCAGCCCCAGCATTTT. The chain combines TRBV10-3 with TRBJ1-5; D perhaps matches TRBD1 (5 bases). Trimming removed 2 bases at V and 3 bases at J, with 8 bases between. This CDR3 comprises 14 residues. The germline gives CDR1 ENHRY, CDR2 SYGVKD.